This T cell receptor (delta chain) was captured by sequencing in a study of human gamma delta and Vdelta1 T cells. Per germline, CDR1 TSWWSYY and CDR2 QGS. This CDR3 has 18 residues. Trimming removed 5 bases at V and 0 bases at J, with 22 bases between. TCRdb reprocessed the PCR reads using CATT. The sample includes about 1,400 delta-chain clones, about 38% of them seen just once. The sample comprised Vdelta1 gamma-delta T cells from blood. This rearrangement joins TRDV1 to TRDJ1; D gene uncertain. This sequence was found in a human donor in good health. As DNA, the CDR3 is TGTGCTCTTGGGTACTCGGGGTACAAACTGCCTAACACCGATAAACTCATCTTT. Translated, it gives CALGYSGYKLPNTDKLIF.